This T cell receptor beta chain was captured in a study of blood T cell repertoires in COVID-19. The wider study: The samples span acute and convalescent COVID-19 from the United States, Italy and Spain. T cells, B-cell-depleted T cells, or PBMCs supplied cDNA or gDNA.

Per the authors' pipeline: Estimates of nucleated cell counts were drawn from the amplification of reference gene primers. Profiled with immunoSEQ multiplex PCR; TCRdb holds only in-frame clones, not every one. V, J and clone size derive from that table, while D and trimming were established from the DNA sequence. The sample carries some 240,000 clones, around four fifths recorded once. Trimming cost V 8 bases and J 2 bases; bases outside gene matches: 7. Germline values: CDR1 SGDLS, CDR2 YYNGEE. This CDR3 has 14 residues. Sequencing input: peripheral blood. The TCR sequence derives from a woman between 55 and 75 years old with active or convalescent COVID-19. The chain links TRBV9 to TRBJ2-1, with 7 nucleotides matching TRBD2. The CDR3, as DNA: TGTGCCAGGGGGCCGGGGGGAACCTACAATGAGCAGTTCTTC. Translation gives CARGPGGTYNEQFF.